These 19 T cell receptor beta chains share one sample of origin, sequenced in a study of metastatic and nonmetastatic thyroid tumors. MiXCR was used by TCRdb to re-call the PCR reads. The sample includes about 15,000 clones, roughly 34% seen only once; the top ten take roughly 9.6%. Patients were all untreated before their thyroid surgery. Sample: tumor tissue. These receptors all stem from a male donor with papillary thyroid cancer or a benign thyroid nodule (not recorded which). Some clones in this sample may be carry-over from other donors' samples.

Ten or more counts support this clone. It is likely a read error, because the conserved phenylalanine at the end of the CDR3 is missing. No DNA is shown, since the ends of the CDR3 on it are uncertain; the CDR3 is the one TCRdb lists. V and J are TRBV14 and TRBJ1-4. Ends included, the CDR3 has 8 residues. The germline V gene encodes CDR1 SGHDN and CDR2 FVKESK. CDR3 sequence reads: CASSHLSQ.

This clone was recorded many times. The chain joins TRBV3-1 to TRBJ1-1; D gene uncertain. CDR1 is LGHDT and CDR2 is YNNKEL in the germline V gene (reference sequence). V shed 5 bases and J shed 1 base, with 11 bases lying between them. The CDR3 spans 14 residues. The CDR3 is CASSAGPPNTEAFF. In DNA, the CDR3 is TGTGCCAGCAGCGCCGGGCCCCCGAACACTGAAGCTTTCTTT.

Details on this clone: Germline and junction disagree at one end, which may indicate a read error. This chain links TRBV20-1 with TRBJ2-5, with a possible D match to TRBD1 (6 bases). Germline CDR1 and CDR2: DFQATT and SNEGSKA (reference sequence). The CDR3 length is 14 residues. CDR3 region: CSAVRDRPKDTQYF. CDR3 DNA: TGCAGTGCTGTCCGCGACAGGCCAAAAGATACCCAGTACTTC.

The sample holds many counts of this clone. This rearrangement joins TRBV5-1 to TRBJ2-5; TRBD1 aligns across 7 bases. The junction had 5 bases not matched to a gene; V was cut back by 2 bases and J by 4 bases. Germline CDR1 and CDR2: SGHRS and YFSETQ. This CDR3 contains 14 residues. The DNA for the CDR3 is TGCGCCAGCAGCTTATTAAACAGGGGAGAGACCCAGTACTTC. Translated, it gives CASSLLNRGETQYF.

V usage is TRBV5-1 and J usage is TRBJ2-3, with 8 bases fitting TRBD2. The germline V gene encodes CDR1 SGHRS and CDR2 YFSETQ. V lost 0 bases to trimming and J lost 3 bases; unmatched junction nucleotides: 3. This CDR3 is 15 amino acids long. The DNA for the CDR3 is TGCGCCAGCAGCTTGGTAATAGCGGGAACAGATACGCAGTATTTT. This sequence encodes CASSLVIAGTDTQYF.

The V gene is TRBV20-1, the J gene TRBJ1-1, with TRBD1 matching 9 bases. CDR1 is DFQATT, CDR2 SNEGSKA, per germline (reference sequence). The junction had 3 bases not matched to a gene; V was cut back by 1 base and J by 0 bases. The CDR3 contains 15 residues. The CDR3 nucleotides read TGCAGTGCTAGAGGGGACAGGGAGGTGAACACTGAAGCTTTCTTT. Amino acids: CSARGDREVNTEAFF.

The chain recombines TRBV30 with TRBJ2-7; 9 nucleotides match TRBD1. Germline V gives CDR1 GTSNPN, CDR2 SVGIG (reference sequence). This CDR3 is 12 amino acids long. V was clipped by 5 bases and J by 4 bases; unmatched bases: 3. The CDR3 sequence: CAWGQGTYEQYF. DNA of the CDR3: TGTGCCTGGGGACAGGGGACTTACGAGCAGTACTTC.

This clone was recorded many times. Its ends do not fully match the called genes, so a read error is possible. Distinct nucleotide sequences in the sample also encode this CDR3. This CDR3 is CASSYSSGGFTGELFF. CDR3 in DNA: TGTGCCAGCAGCTACTCTAGCGGGGGGTTCACCGGGGAGCTGTTTTTC. V usage is TRBV7-6 and J usage is TRBJ2-2; 11 bases are shared with TRBD2. This CDR3 comprises 16 residues. Germline CDR1 reads SGHVS; CDR2 reads FNYEAQ.

This clone is classed as medium-sized. The V and J genes are TRBV11-2 and TRBJ1-6, with D uncertain. Germline CDR1 SGHAT, CDR2 FQNNGV. The CDR3 extends over 16 amino acids. V lost 2 bases to trimming and J lost 6 bases, with 14 bases between them. This CDR3 is CASSLFQAVRNSPLHF. CDR3 sequence (DNA): TGTGCCAGCAGCTTATTTCAGGCCGTCCGTAATTCACCCCTCCACTTT. Combining the CDR3 with reference TRBV11-2 and TRBJ1-6 gives the whole variable domain EAGVAQSPRYKIIEKRQSVAFWCNPISGHATLYWYQQILGQGPKLLIQFQNNGVVDDSQLPKDRFSAERLKGVDSTLKIQPAKLEDSAVYLCASSLFQAVRNSPLHFGNGTRLTVT.

Ten or more counts support this clone. The chain combines TRBV11-1 with TRBJ1-1, with D perhaps TRBD1 (5 bases). The CDR3 totals 17 residues. Trimming pared 3 bases from V and 0 bases from J, leaving 17 bases between. Looked up from germline, CDR1 is SGHAT and CDR2 is FQDESV (reference sequence). Here the CDR3 DNA reads TGTGCCAGCAGCTTTGGTGTGGGACCGAGCATGAACACTGAAGCTTTCTTT. It is translated as CASSFGVGPSMNTEAFF.

This clone was observed a handful of times. The chain uses TRBV28 and TRBJ1-1; D is ambiguous. Looked up from germline, CDR1 is MDHEN and CDR2 is SYDVKM. V was cut by 5 bases and J by 2 bases, with 6 bases left in between. This CDR3 region has 12 residues. CDR3 sequence reads: CASSPINTEAFF. CDR3 coding DNA: TGTGCCAGCAGTCCGATTAACACTGAAGCTTTCTTT. Full variable domain (outside the CDR3, taken from reference TRBV28 and TRBJ1-1): DVKVTQSSRYLVKRTGEKVFLECVQDMDHENMFWYRQDPGLGLRLIYFSYDVKMKEKGDIPEGYSVSREKKERFSLILESASTNQTSMYLCASSPINTEAFFGQGTRLTVV.

This clone was found many times. The chain has TRBV20-1 and TRBJ1-6; 9 nucleotides align to TRBD1. This CDR3 has 12 amino acids. J was trimmed by 10 bases and V by 5 bases; bases with no gene match: 3. Germline-derived CDR1 and CDR2 are DFQATT and SNEGSKA (reference sequence). The CDR3 spells CSAGQGRSPLHF. CDR3 bases: TGCAGTGCTGGACAGGGGAGGTCACCCCTCCACTTT.

This clone was counted ten times or more. This chain joins TRBV5-1 and TRBJ2-1; 9 bases agree with TRBD1. From germline, CDR1 is SGHRS and CDR2 YFSETQ. This CDR3 is built from 15 residues. V trimming: 4 bases; J trimming: 3 bases; junction bases outside the gene matches: 5. This chain's CDR3 is CASSRYRGLYNEQFF. CDR3 DNA sequence: TGCGCCAGCAGCCGTTACAGGGGGCTCTACAATGAGCAGTTCTTC.

Only a few counts were recorded for this clone. This chain connects TRBV6-2 or TRBV6-3 to TRBJ1-5; no reliable D call. This CDR3 spans 13 amino acids. V was pared by 4 bases and J by 7 bases, with 11 bases between. CDR1 is MNHEY and CDR2 is SVGEGT in the germline V gene. The CDR3 coding sequence is TGTGCCAGCAGTTCCCCGGAGGCCCAGCCCCAGCATTTT. Translating gives CASSSPEAQPQHF.

A few counts support this clone. This CDR3 reads CASSEAGEGKYF. The CDR3 DNA follows: TGTGCCAGCAGTGAAGCGGGGGAGGGGAAGTACTTC. The chain is built from TRBV6-1 and TRBJ2-7; 7 bases are a match to TRBD2. The trim removed 0 bases at V and 11 bases at J, leaving 4 bases unmatched. Germline values: CDR1 MNHNS, CDR2 SASEGT. This CDR3 region has 12 residues.

This clone is medium-sized. This chain links TRBV10-2 with TRBJ2-5; D is uncertain. The V gene lost 7 bases and the J gene lost 4 bases, with 7 bases spanning the gap. CDR1 and CDR2 from the germline V gene are WSHSY and SAAADI. The CDR3 totals 11 residues. The CDR3 here is CASTSTETQYF. The CDR3 nucleotides are TGCGCCAGCACATCAACAGAGACCCAGTACTTC.

By share, this clone counts as medium-sized. The chain joins TRBV4-3 to TRBJ2-3; 13 bases fit TRBD2. V shed 1 base, J shed 0 bases, and the junction held 7 bases outside the gene matches. CDR1 LGHNA and CDR2 YSLEER come from the germline V gene. The CDR3 covers 19 residues. CDR3 loop: CASSQATSGGPPSTDTQYF. The CDR3 DNA sequence: TGCGCCAGCAGCCAAGCGACTAGCGGGGGGCCTCCTAGCACAGATACGCAGTATTTT.

Many counts were recorded for this clone. The CDR3 DNA is TGTGCCAGCAGTTCGCGGGACGGAGCTAACTATGGCTACACCTTC. Protein sequence: CASSSRDGANYGYTF. The rearrangement joins TRBV6-1 to TRBJ1-2; possibly TRBD1 for D (5 bases). Germline loops: CDR1 MNHNS, CDR2 SASEGT. V lost 5 bases and J lost 0, with 13 bases in between. This CDR3 comprises 15 residues.

V is TRBV4-2 and J is TRBJ2-7; a weak D match, TRBD1 (6 bases). In germline, CDR1 is LGHNA, CDR2 YNFKEQ. The CDR3 is 13 residues long. DNA of the CDR3: TGTGCCATCAGCCAGGACAGCTACAACGAGCAGTACGTC. This gives the protein CAISQDSYNEQYV.